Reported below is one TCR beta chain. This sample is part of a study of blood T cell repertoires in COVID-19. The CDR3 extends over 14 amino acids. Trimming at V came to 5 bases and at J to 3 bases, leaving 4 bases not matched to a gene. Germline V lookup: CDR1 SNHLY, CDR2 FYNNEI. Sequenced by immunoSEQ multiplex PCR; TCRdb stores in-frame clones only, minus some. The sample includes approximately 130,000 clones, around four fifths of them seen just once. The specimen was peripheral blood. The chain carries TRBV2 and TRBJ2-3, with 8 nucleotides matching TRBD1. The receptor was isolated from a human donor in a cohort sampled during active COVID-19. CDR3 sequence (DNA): TGTGCCAGCAGTTCCGACAGGGGAACAGATACGCAGTATTTT. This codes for CASSSDRGTDTQYF. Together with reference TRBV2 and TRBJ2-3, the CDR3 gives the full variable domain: EPEVTQTPSHQVTQMGQEVILRCVPISNHLYFYWYRQILGQKVEFLVSFYNNEISEKSEIFDDQFSVERPDGSNFTLKIRSTKLEDSAMYFCASSSDRGTDTQYFGPGTRLTVL.